This is a list of T cell receptor beta chains from one sample in a study of blood T cell repertoires in COVID-19. Clones were read by immunoSEQ multiplex PCR, and TCRdb kept only the in-frame ones, dropping some. The sample holds about 330,000 clones, almost 85% seen once. What was sequenced was peripheral blood. The receptors come from a human donor in a cohort sampled during active COVID-19. The CDR3 runs from the conserved cysteine through the conserved F or W. D genes are given only for firm matches. Expanded clones are given a class, and other clones once, few, many or no size at all.

V,J,D,size,DNA,CDR3
TRBV5-5,TRBJ1-2,-,-,TGTGCCACCACCCTGAGCGGGGGGGGTAACTATGGCTACACCTTC,CATTLSGGGNYGYTF
TRBV9,TRBJ1-1,-,-,TGTGCCAGCAGCGTTGTCTATACAGGGAACACTGAAGCTTTCTTT,CASSVVYTGNTEAFF
TRBV5-4,TRBJ2-6,-,-,TGTGCCAGCAGCTTGCCAGGCTCTGGGGCCAACGTCCTGACTTTC,CASSLPGSGANVLTF
TRBV12-3/TRBV12-4,TRBJ1-4,-,-,TGTGCCAGCAGTCCAGGGGAGAAACTGTTTTTT,CASSPGEKLFF
TRBV7-9,TRBJ2-3,-,-,TGTGCCAGCAGCCCTGTCCCGGATACGCAGTATTTT,CASSPVPDTQYF
TRBV9,TRBJ2-5,TRBD2,-,TGTGCCAGCAGCGTAGGACTAGCGGAGACCCAGTACTTC,CASSVGLAETQYF
TRBV12-3/TRBV12-4,TRBJ1-2,-,-,TGTGCCAGCTATAAACAGGGCGCCTATGGCTACACCTTC,CASYKQGAYGYTF
TRBV10-1,TRBJ2-2,TRBD1,many,TGCGCCAGCAGTGAGGCACAGGGGCACACCGGGGAGCTGTTTTTT,CASSEAQGHTGELFF
TRBV19,TRBJ2-7,-,-,TGTGCCAGTAGTAGAAACAGGGATTCCACGTACGAGCAGTACTTC,CASSRNRDSTYEQYF
TRBV2,TRBJ1-1,-,-,TGTGCCGCCCCCTCTACCTCCAGGGATAGGGAAGCTTTCTTT,CAAPSTSRDREAFF
TRBV5-1,TRBJ2-1,-,-,TGCGCCAGCAGCTTGGCCGTACAGGCGAGCTACAATGAGCAGTTCTTC,CASSLAVQASYNEQFF
TRBV29-1,TRBJ2-7,TRBD1,-,TGCAGCGGCCGGGACAGTTTTTCCTCCTACGAGCAGTACTTC,CSGRDSFSSYEQYF
TRBV19,TRBJ2-3,-,-,TGTGCCAGTAGTATAACAAGGGGGGGGGCGACAGATACGCAGTATTTT,CASSITRGGATDTQYF
TRBV7-9,TRBJ2-2,-,-,TGTGCCAGCAGCACCTACAGGGTTCTGTCGGCCGGGGAGCTGTTTTTT,CASSTYRVLSAGELFF
TRBV5-5,TRBJ2-1,TRBD2,-,TGTGCCAGCAGTGATGCGGGGGGGCTCAGCAATGAGCAGTTCTTC,CASSDAGGLSNEQFF
TRBV12-5,TRBJ2-3,-,once,TGTGCTAGTGGTTTAGTGCTATCTAGCACAGATACGCAGTATTTT,CASGLVLSSTDTQYF
TRBV11-2,TRBJ2-7,TRBD1,-,TGTGCCAGCAGCCCCAAGACAGGGAAGTTCTACGAGCAGTACTTC,CASSPKTGKFYEQYF
TRBV27,TRBJ1-5,-,-,TGTGCCAGCAGCCCAGGGGCTAGCAATCAGCCCCAGCATTTT,CASSPGASNQPQHF